This record concerns one TCR beta chain sequence. Mismatch with germline at one junction end may stem from a read error. The sample originates from a study of T cell changes during pregnancy in multiple sclerosis. Produced via immunoSEQ multiplex PCR; TCRdb's table is partial and in-frame only. The sample contains tens of thousands of clones, around 90% of which appear only once. Germline CDR1 and CDR2: SNHLY and FYNNEI. The CDR3 has 13 amino acids. The sequenced sample was CD8+ T cells from peripheral blood mononuclear cells, obtained before pregnancy. The chain joins TRBV2 to TRBJ1-2, with 7 bases fitting TRBD1. The sequence was obtained from a female donor with multiple sclerosis, enrolled in a pregnancy study. The CDR3 sequence is CAGRPTGDYGYTF. Here the CDR3 DNA reads TGTGCCGGCAGACCTACAGGGGACTATGGCTACACCTTC.